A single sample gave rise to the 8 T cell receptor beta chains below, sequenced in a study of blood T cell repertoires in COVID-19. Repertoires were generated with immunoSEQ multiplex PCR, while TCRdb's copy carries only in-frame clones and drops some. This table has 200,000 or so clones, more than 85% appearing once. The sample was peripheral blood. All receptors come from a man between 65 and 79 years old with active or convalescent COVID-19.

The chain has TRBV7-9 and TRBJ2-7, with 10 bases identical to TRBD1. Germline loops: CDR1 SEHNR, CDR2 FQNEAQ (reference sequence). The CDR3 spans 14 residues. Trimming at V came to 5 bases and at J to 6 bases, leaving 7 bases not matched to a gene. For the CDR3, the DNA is TGTGCCAGCAGCACTCCGGGACAGGGGTCCGAGCAGTACTTC. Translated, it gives CASSTPGQGSEQYF.

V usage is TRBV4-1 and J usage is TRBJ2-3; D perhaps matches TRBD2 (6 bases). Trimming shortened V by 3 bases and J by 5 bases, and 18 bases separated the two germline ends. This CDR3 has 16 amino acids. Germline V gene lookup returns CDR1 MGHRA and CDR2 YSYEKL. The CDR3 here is CASSQAPRGSVDTQYF. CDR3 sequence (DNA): TGCGCCAGCAGCCAGGCCCCACGGGGGTCTGTAGATACGCAGTATTTT.

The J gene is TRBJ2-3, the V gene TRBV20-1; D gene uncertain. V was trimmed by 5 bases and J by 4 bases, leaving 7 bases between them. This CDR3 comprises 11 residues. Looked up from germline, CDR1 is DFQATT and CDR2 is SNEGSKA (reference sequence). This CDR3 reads CSAGRADTQYF. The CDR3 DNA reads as TGCAGTGCTGGCCGGGCAGATACGCAGTATTTT.

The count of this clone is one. The CDR3 DNA sequence: TGTGCCAGCAGTTACACGGTGTCCGGGACTAGGGCCCTAAATGAGCAGTTCTTC. This gives the protein CASSYTVSGTRALNEQFF. The chain combines TRBV6-2 or TRBV6-3 with TRBJ2-1; 8 nucleotides line up with TRBD2. CDR1 is MNHEY, CDR2 SVGEGT, per germline. CDR3 length: 18 amino acids. J lost 7 bases, V lost 2 bases, and 16 bases had no gene match.

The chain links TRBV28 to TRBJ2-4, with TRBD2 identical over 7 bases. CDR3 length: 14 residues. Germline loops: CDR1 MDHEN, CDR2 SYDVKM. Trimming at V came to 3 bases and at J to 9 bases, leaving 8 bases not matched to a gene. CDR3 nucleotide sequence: TGTGCCAGCAGTTTCGCGGGAGTATTTAGCATTCAGTACTTC. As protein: CASSFAGVFSIQYF.

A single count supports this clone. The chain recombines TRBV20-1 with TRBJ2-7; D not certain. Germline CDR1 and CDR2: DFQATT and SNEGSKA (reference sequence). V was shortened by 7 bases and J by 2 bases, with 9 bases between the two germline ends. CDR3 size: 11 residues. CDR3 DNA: TGCAGTGGTGGCAGAACCTACGAGCAGTACTTC. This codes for CSGGRTYEQYF.

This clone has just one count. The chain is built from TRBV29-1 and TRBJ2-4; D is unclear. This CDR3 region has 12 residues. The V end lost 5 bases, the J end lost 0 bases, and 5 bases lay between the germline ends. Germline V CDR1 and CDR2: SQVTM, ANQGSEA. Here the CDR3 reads CSVQLAKNIQYF. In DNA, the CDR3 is TGCAGCGTTCAGTTAGCCAAAAACATTCAGTACTTC. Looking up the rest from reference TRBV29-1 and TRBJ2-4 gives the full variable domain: SAVISQKPSRDICQRGTSLTIQCQVDSQVTMMFWYRQQPGQSLTLIATANQGSEATYESGFVIDKFPISRPNLTFSTLTVSNMSPEDSSIYLCSVQLAKNIQYFGAGTRLSVL.

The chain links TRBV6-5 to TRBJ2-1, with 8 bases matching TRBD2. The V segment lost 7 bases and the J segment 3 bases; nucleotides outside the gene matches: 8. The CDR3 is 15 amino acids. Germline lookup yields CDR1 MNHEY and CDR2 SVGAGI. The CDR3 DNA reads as TGTGCCAGCATCCGAACTAGCGGCCTCTACAATGAGCAGTTCTTC. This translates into CASIRTSGLYNEQFF.